Listed below are T cell receptor beta chains from one sample, sequenced in a study of blood T cell repertoires in COVID-19. Assay: immunoSEQ multiplex PCR; the TCRdb copy retains only in-frame clones and omits some. The sample records approximately 240,000 clones, around 84% being singletons. The source material was peripheral blood. The source is a man aged 45-65 years who had recovered from COVID-19. Both conserved end residues are part of each CDR3. The D gene is left open where the match is weak. Clone size is shown for a subset of rows, as once, few, many or a class of expanded clone.

size	J	D	V	length	CDR3	DNA
.	TRBJ2-7	TRBD2	TRBV19	15	CASSIGSAGGYEQYF	TGTGCCAGTAGTATCGGGAGTGCGGGAGGCTACGAGCAGTACTTC
once	TRBJ2-1	.	TRBV7-9	16	CASSLIASYSYNEQFF	TGTGCCAGCAGCCTCATTGCTAGTTACTCCTACAATGAGCAGTTCTTC
.	TRBJ2-7	TRBD2	TRBV6-5	13	CASMGLAVYEQYF	TGTGCCAGCATGGGACTAGCGGTCTACGAGCAGTACTTC
.	TRBJ2-3	TRBD2	TRBV2	17	CASSGSGGLAGQNTQYF	TGTGCCAGCAGTGGATCGGGTGGACTAGCGGGTCAGAATACGCAGTATTTT
.	TRBJ2-2	.	TRBV24-1	17	CATSDFPGLSNTGELFF	TGTGCCACCAGTGATTTCCCGGGACTTTCGAACACCGGGGAGCTGTTTTTT
.	TRBJ2-1	TRBD2	TRBV28	14	CASRSSGRTHEQFF	TGTGCCAGCAGATCCAGCGGGAGAACCCATGAGCAGTTCTTC
.	TRBJ1-6	.	TRBV5-5	17	CASSLAAAGSYNSPLHF	TGTGCCAGCAGCTTGGCTGCCGCCGGCTCCTATAATTCACCCCTCCACTTT
.	TRBJ2-2	.	TRBV28	11	CASTRTGELFF	TGTGCCAGTACCCGGACCGGGGAGCTGTTTTTT
.	TRBJ1-1	.	TRBV14	13	CASSQTVSTEAFF	TGTGCCAGCAGCCAAACAGTTTCCACTGAAGCTTTCTTT
.	TRBJ2-3	TRBD2	TRBV11-2	14	CASRGTSGQDTQYF	TGTGCCAGCAGAGGGACTAGCGGGCAAGATACGCAGTATTTT
.	TRBJ2-3	.	TRBV2	14	CASSGSLNGDTQYF	TGTGCCAGCAGTGGATCTCTAAATGGAGATACGCAGTATTTT
.	TRBJ2-1	TRBD2	TRBV29-1	16	CSVWTSGRESYNEQFF	TGCAGCGTGTGGACTAGCGGGAGGGAATCCTACAATGAGCAGTTCTTC
.	TRBJ2-1	TRBD2	TRBV24-1	15	CATSDPRTRKHEQFF	TGTGCCACCAGTGACCCACGGACTAGGAAGCATGAGCAGTTCTTC
.	TRBJ1-1	.	TRBV19	13	CATRAGMNTEAFF	TGTGCCACCCGGGCAGGGATGAACACTGAAGCTTTCTTT
.	TRBJ1-2	TRBD1	TRBV27	15	CASRPDRGTNYGYTF	TGTGCCAGCAGGCCGGACAGGGGGACTAACTATGGCTACACCTTC
.	TRBJ1-5	.	TRBV24-1	16	CATSDASRPGDQPQHF	TGTGCCACCAGTGACGCGTCGCGTCCCGGGGATCAGCCCCAGCATTTT
.	TRBJ1-3	.	TRBV23-1	15	CASSQGTNSGNTIYF	TGCGCCAGCAGTCAAGGGACAAACTCTGGAAACACCATATATTTT
.	TRBJ2-1	TRBD2	TRBV29-1	20	CSVVSTPGPRAGGSYNEQFF	TGCAGCGTTGTCTCCACACCGGGTCCCCGGGCGGGAGGCTCCTACAATGAGCAGTTCTTC
.	TRBJ2-7	.	TRBV11-2	14	CASSRDWTSYEQYF	TGTGCCAGCAGCCGGGACTGGACTTCCTACGAGCAGTACTTC
few	TRBJ1-6	.	TRBV27	15	CASSPSTGIDSPLHF	TGTGCCAGCAGTCCTTCGACAGGAATCGATTCACCCCTCCACTTT
.	TRBJ2-1	.	TRBV19	14	CASISSGVPNEQFF	TGTGCCAGTATAAGTAGCGGAGTCCCCAATGAGCAGTTCTTC
.	TRBJ2-7	TRBD2	TRBV28	15	CASSFPQAGGGEQYF	TGTGCCAGCAGTTTTCCGCAAGCGGGAGGGGGGGAGCAGTACTTC
.	TRBJ1-5	TRBD1	TRBV28	16	CASSAYGQGAGQPQHF	TGTGCCAGCAGCGCATATGGACAGGGGGCAGGACAGCCCCAGCATTTT
.	TRBJ2-2	TRBD2	TRBV5-1	16	CASSSTSGSHTGELFF	TGCGCCAGCAGCTCGACTAGCGGGAGTCACACCGGGGAGCTGTTTTTT
.	TRBJ2-7	.	TRBV15	13	CATSRGRNYEQYF	TGTGCCACCAGCAGAGGGCGGAACTACGAGCAGTACTTC
.	TRBJ2-6	TRBD1	TRBV5-4	15	CASSRTGGGANVLTF	TGTGCCAGCAGCCGAACAGGGGGAGGGGCCAACGTCCTGACTTTC
.	TRBJ2-7	TRBD2	TRBV7-2	15	CASSLASGRIYEQYF	TGTGCCAGCAGCTTAGCTAGCGGGAGAATCTACGAGCAGTACTTC
.	TRBJ2-1	.	TRBV7-6	16	CASSLRGGARNNEQFF	TGTGCCAGCAGCTTAAGGGGGGGGGCGCGAAACAATGAGCAGTTCTTC
many	TRBJ2-1	TRBD2	TRBV19	15	CASSRTSGDYNEQFF	TGTGCCAGTAGTCGTACTAGCGGGGATTACAATGAGCAGTTCTTC
.	TRBJ1-5	TRBD1	TRBV10-3	14	CAIGGQGPNQPQHF	TGTGCCATCGGAGGACAGGGCCCCAATCAGCCCCAGCATTTT
.	TRBJ1-5	.	TRBV7-9	14	CASSLGAGVQPQHF	TGTGCCAGCAGCTTAGGAGCAGGGGTTCAGCCCCAGCATTTT
.	TRBJ2-2	.	TRBV6-4	16	CASSDSFPPRTGELFF	TGTGCCAGCAGTGACTCGTTTCCGCCACGGACCGGGGAGCTGTTTTTT
.	TRBJ2-3	TRBD2	TRBV2	14	CASKRTSGGNTQYF	TGTGCCAGCAAGCGGACTAGCGGGGGAAATACGCAGTATTTT
.	TRBJ1-5	.	TRBV5-5	15	CASSGGITVNQPQHF	TGTGCCAGCAGCGGAGGGATTACGGTTAATCAGCCCCAGCATTTT
.	TRBJ1-1	.	TRBV7-2	15	CASSLGDGGYTEAFF	TGTGCCAGCAGCTTAGGGGATGGAGGATACACTGAAGCTTTCTTT
.	TRBJ2-6	TRBD1	TRBV27	19	CASSSAGTGGFSGANVLTF	TGTGCCAGCAGTTCGGCCGGGACAGGGGGCTTCTCTGGGGCCAACGTCCTGACTTTC
.	TRBJ2-7	TRBD1	TRBV28	14	CASSRTGGAYEQYF	TGTGCCAGCAGTCGGACAGGGGGAGCCTACGAGCAGTACTTC
.	TRBJ2-1	TRBD1	TRBV6-1	16	CASSDDRGLSYNEQFF	TGTGCCAGCAGTGACGACAGGGGGCTTTCCTACAATGAGCAGTTCTTC
.	TRBJ1-2	.	TRBV6-5	15	CASSYEPIRGYGYTF	TGTGCCAGCAGTTATGAGCCCATACGGGGCTATGGCTACACCTTC
.	TRBJ1-1	.	TRBV5-4	15	CASSSRGGRNTEAFF	TGTGCCAGCAGCTCCAGGGGCGGGAGAAACACTGAAGCTTTCTTT
.	TRBJ1-2	.	TRBV28	12	CASSFPDYGYTF	TGTGCCAGCAGTTTCCCCGACTATGGCTACACCTTC
.	TRBJ2-4	.	TRBV11-3	15	CASSAGTGTKDIQYF	TGTGCCAGCAGCGCTGGTACAGGGACCAAAGACATTCAGTACTTC
.	TRBJ2-6	TRBD1	TRBV19	18	CASSIRGQTYSGANVLTF	TGTGCCAGTAGTATAAGGGGACAGACCTACTCTGGGGCCAACGTCCTGACTTTC
.	TRBJ2-1	TRBD2	TRBV7-6	18	CASSLALERTSGRDEQFF	TGTGCCAGCAGCTTAGCGCTGGAGAGGACTAGCGGGAGGGATGAGCAGTTCTTC
.	TRBJ2-1	.	TRBV12-2	18	CASRLVWTSGFYYNEQFF	TGTGCAAGTCGCTTAGTATGGACTAGCGGGTTCTATTACAATGAGCAGTTCTTC
.	TRBJ2-3	TRBD1	TRBV5-1	15	CASSYPGQGTDTQYF	TGCGCCAGCAGCTACCCGGGACAGGGCACAGATACGCAGTATTTT
few	TRBJ2-1	.	TRBV28	12	CASNGRNNEQFF	TGTGCCAGCAATGGGAGGAACAATGAGCAGTTCTTC
.	TRBJ2-3	.	TRBV27	13	CASTGYSTDTQYF	TGTGCCAGCACGGGATATAGCACAGATACGCAGTATTTT
.	TRBJ2-6	TRBD1	TRBV19	14	CASRQGTGANVLTF	TGTGCCAGCAGACAGGGGACTGGGGCCAACGTCCTGACTTTC
once	TRBJ2-1	TRBD2	TRBV3-1/TRBV3-2	18	CASSQYHGAGDRLGEQFF	TGTGCCAGCAGCCAATATCATGGAGCGGGAGATCGGTTAGGTGAGCAGTTCTTC
.	TRBJ2-5	.	TRBV9	12	CASSGVQETQYF	TGTGCCAGCTCCGGGGTCCAAGAGACCCAGTACTTC
.	TRBJ1-1	.	TRBV28	11	CASQTGTEAFF	TGTGCCAGCCAGACTGGAACTGAAGCTTTCTTT
once	TRBJ1-2	.	TRBV28	11	CASSSVHGYTF	TGTGCCAGCAGTTCCGTCCATGGCTACACCTTC
.	TRBJ2-2	TRBD2	TRBV7-2	17	CASRHTSERWNTGELFF	TGTGCCAGCAGACATACTAGCGAGAGATGGAACACCGGGGAGCTGTTTTTT
.	TRBJ2-3	.	TRBV25-1	14	CASSELWAKDTQYF	TGTGCCAGCAGTGAATTATGGGCGAAAGATACGCAGTATTTT